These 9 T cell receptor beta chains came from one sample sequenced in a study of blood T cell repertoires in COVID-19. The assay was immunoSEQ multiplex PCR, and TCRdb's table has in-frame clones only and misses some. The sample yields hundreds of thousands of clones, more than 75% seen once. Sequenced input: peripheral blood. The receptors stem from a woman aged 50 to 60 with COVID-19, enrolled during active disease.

The DNA of the CDR3 is TGTGCCAGCAGTCCCTTAGCGAACACTGAAGCTTTCTTT. Protein product: CASSPLANTEAFF. This chain connects TRBV2 to TRBJ1-1; D uncertain. The CDR3 runs to 13 residues. V shed 5 bases and J shed 1 base, with 8 bases lying between them. The germline V gene has CDR1 SNHLY and CDR2 FYNNEI.

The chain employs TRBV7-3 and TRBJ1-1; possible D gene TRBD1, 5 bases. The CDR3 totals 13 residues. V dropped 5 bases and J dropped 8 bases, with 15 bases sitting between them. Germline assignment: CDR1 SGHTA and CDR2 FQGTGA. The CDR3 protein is CASSDRLEGEAFF. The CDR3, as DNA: TGTGCCAGCAGCGACCGGTTGGAGGGGGAAGCTTTCTTT.

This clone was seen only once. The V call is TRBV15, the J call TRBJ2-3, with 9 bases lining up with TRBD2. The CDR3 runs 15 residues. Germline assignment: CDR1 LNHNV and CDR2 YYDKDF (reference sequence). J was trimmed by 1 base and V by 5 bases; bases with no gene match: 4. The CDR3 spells CATSVERGGTDTQYF. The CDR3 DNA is TGTGCCACCAGCGTGGAGCGGGGGGGCACAGATACGCAGTATTTT.

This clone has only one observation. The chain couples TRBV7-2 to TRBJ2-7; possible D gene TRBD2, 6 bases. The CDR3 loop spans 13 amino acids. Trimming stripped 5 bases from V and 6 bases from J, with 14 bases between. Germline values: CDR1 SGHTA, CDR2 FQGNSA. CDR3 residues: CASSLHGGFEQYF. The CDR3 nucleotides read TGTGCCAGCAGCCTACACGGGGGTTTCGAGCAGTACTTC. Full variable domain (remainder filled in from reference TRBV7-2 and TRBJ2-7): GAGVSQSPSNKVTEKGKDVELRCDPISGHTALYWYRQSLGQGLEFLIYFQGNSAPDKSGLPSDRFSAERTGGSVSTLTIQRTQQEDSAVYLCASSLHGGFEQYFGPGTRLTVT.

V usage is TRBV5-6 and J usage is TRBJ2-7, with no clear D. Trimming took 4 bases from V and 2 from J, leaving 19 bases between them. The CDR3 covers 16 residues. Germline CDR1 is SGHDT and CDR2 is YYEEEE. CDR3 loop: CASSATLIAKTYEQYF. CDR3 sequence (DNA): TGTGCCAGCAGCGCTACCCTCATAGCTAAAACCTACGAGCAGTACTTC. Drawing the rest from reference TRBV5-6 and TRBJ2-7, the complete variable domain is DAGVTQSPTHLIKTRGQQVTLRCSPKSGHDTVSWYQQALGQGPQFIFQYYEEEERQRGNFPDRFSGHQFPNYSSELNVNALLLGDSALYLCASSATLIAKTYEQYFGPGTRLTVT.

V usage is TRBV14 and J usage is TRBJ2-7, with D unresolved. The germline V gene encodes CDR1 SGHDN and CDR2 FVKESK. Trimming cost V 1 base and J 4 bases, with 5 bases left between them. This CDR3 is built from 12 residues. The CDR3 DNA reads TGTGCCAGCAGCCAAGCAGGATACGAGCAGTACTTC. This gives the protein CASSQAGYEQYF.

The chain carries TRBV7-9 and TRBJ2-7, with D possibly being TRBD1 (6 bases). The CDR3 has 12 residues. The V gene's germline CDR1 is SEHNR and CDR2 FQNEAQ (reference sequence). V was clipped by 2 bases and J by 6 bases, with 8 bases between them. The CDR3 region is CASSLPRGEQYF. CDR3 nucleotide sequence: TGTGCCAGCAGCTTACCCAGGGGCGAGCAGTACTTC.

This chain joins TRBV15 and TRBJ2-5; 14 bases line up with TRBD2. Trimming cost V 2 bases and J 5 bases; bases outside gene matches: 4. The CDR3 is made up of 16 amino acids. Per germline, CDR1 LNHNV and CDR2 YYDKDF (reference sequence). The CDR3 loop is CATSRTRTSGRETQYF. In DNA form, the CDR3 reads TGTGCCACCAGCAGAACTCGGACTAGCGGGAGGGAGACCCAGTACTTC.

CDR3 DNA: TGTGCCAGCACCCCTGAGAGGCTACCCTATGGCTACACCTTC. It specifies CASTPERLPYGYTF. J is TRBJ1-2 and V is TRBV7-2; no firm D call. Per the germline V gene, CDR1 is SGHTA and CDR2 is FQGNSA. V shed 7 bases and J shed 4 bases, with 16 bases lying between them. The CDR3 consists of 14 residues.